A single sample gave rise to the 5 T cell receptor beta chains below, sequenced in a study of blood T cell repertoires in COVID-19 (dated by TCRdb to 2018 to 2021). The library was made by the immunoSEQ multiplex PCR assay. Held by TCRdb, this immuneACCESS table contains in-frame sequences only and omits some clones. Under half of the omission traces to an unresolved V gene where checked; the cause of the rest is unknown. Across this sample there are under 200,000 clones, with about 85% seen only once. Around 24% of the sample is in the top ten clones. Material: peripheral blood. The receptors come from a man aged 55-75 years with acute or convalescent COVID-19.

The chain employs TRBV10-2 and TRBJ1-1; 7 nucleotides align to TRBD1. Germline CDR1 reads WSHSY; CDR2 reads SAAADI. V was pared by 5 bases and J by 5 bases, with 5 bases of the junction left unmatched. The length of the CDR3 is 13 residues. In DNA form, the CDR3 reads TGCGCCAGCAGTCAGGGGGGAATTACTGAAGCTTTCTTT. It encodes CASSQGGITEAFF.

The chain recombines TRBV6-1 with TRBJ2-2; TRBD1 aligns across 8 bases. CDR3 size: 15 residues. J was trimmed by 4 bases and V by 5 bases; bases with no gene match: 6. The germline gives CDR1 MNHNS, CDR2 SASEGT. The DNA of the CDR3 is TGTGCCAGCAGTCCGGGACAGGCGTCCACCGGGGAGCTGTTTTTT. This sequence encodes CASSPGQASTGELFF.

The CDR3 loop is CASSALAGGRLGEQFF. The CDR3 nucleotides are TGTGCCAGCTCAGCACTAGCGGGAGGAAGGTTGGGTGAGCAGTTCTTC. The chain has TRBV18 and TRBJ2-1, with TRBD2 matching 12 bases. Germline CDR1 is KGHSH and CDR2 is LQKENI. V shed 5 bases and J 9 bases; nucleotides not matched to a gene: 11. The CDR3 length is 16 residues.

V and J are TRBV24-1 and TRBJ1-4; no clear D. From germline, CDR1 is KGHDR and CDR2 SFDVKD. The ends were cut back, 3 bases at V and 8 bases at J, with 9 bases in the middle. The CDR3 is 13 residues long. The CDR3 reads CATSDEVSEKLFF. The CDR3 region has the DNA TGTGCCACCAGTGATGAGGTGTCGGAAAAACTGTTTTTT.

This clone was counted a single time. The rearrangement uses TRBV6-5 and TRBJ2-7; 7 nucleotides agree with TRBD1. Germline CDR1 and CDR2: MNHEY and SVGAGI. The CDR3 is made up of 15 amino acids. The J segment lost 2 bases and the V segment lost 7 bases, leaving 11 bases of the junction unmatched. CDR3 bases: TGTGCCAGCATGGGTGGGATTCAGGGGGCCTACGAGCAGTACTTC. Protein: CASMGGIQGAYEQYF.